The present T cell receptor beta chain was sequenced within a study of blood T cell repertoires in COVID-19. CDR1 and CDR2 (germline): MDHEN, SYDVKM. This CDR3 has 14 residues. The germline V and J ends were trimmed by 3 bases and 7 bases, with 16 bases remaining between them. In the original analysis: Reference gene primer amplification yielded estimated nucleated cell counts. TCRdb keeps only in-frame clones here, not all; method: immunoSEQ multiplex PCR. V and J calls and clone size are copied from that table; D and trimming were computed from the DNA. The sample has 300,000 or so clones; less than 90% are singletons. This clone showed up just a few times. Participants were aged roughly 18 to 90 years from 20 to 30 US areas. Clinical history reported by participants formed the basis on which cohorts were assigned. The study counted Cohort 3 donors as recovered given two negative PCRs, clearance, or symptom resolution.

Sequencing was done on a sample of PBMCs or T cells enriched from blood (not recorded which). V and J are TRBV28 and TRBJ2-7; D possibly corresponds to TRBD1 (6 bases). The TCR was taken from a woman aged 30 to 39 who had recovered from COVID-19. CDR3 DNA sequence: TGTGCCAGCAGTTTTGGGATGGGGGCCAGGGAGCAGTACTTC. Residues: CASSFGMGAREQYF.